This passage covers 27 T cell receptor beta chains from one sample sequenced in a study of technical replicates of blood from several donors. Sequencing used immunoSEQ multiplex PCR; TCRdb keeps in-frame clones, though not all of them. This sample has approximately 60,000 clones, with around nine tenths found just once. The sequenced material came from PBMCs. The source is a human donor in good health. Some clones in this sample may be carry-over from other donors' samples.

J is TRBJ2-7 and V is TRBV5-1, with 9 bases aligning to TRBD2. V lost 10 bases, J lost 4 bases, and 12 bases stayed unmatched. This CDR3 region has 14 residues. Germline values: CDR1 SGHRS, CDR2 YFSETQ. This CDR3 reads CASSQATSGYEQYF. The CDR3 DNA reads as TGCGCCTCAAGTCAGGCCACTAGCGGGTACGAGCAGTACTTC.

CDR3 nucleotides: TGTGCCAGCAGGTCAACAGGGGACCCTGGAAACACCATATATTTT. Translated: CASRSTGDPGNTIYF. The J gene is TRBJ1-3, the V gene TRBV5-6; 7 bases agree with TRBD1. Germline trimming cut 5 bases from V and 2 bases from J; bases unmatched to any gene: 7. The CDR3 is 15 residues long. The germline V gene has CDR1 SGHDT and CDR2 YYEEEE.

The gene calls are TRBV10-3 and TRBJ2-5; TRBD1 agrees at 9 bases. V shed 3 bases and J 5 bases; nucleotides not matched to a gene: 13. The CDR3 runs 17 residues. Germline loops: CDR1 ENHRY, CDR2 SYGVKD. CDR3 region: CAISDHMSPQGAETQYF. CDR3 nucleotide sequence: TGTGCCATCAGTGACCATATGTCGCCACAGGGGGCCGAGACCCAGTACTTC.

In DNA form, the CDR3 reads TGCGCCAGCAGCAGGCAGGGGGTCTCGGAGGCAGATACGCAGTATTTT. Residues: CASSRQGVSEADTQYF. The chain couples TRBV5-1 to TRBJ2-3; 7 bases align to TRBD1. This CDR3 region has 16 residues. The trim removed 4 bases at V and 4 bases at J, leaving 12 bases unmatched. CDR1 and CDR2 (germline): SGHRS, YFSETQ.

The chain uses TRBV6-5 and TRBJ2-3; weak D call: TRBD1 (6 bases). The V gene's germline CDR1 is MNHEY and CDR2 SVGAGI. The CDR3 sequence is 13 residues long. V lost 6 bases to trimming and J lost 4 bases, with 11 bases between them. The CDR3 coding sequence is TGTGCCAGCAGCCGGGGACACTCAGATACGCAGTATTTT. Translated, it gives CASSRGHSDTQYF.

This chain links TRBV5-1 with TRBJ2-3, with 7 bases matching TRBD1. The germline gives CDR1 SGHRS, CDR2 YFSETQ. The CDR3 sequence is 14 residues long. V was pared by 0 bases and J by 6 bases, with 4 bases of the junction left unmatched. The CDR3 bases are TGCGCCAGCAGCTTGGGACAGGGCCCCGATACGCAGTATTTT. This translates into CASSLGQGPDTQYF.

The chain recombines TRBV18 with TRBJ2-5, with a weak D call TRBD1 (6 bases). This CDR3 has 14 amino acids. Germline V lookup: CDR1 KGHSH, CDR2 LQKENI. The V end lost 6 bases, the J end lost 4 bases, and 15 bases lay between the germline ends. The CDR3 reads CASSTTPRGETQYF. For the CDR3, the DNA is TGTGCCAGCTCCACAACCCCCAGGGGAGAGACCCAGTACTTC.

This sequence joins TRBV7-3 and TRBJ2-2; D unresolved. Trimming shortened V by 5 bases and J by 5 bases, and 12 bases separated the two germline ends. Looked up from germline, CDR1 is SGHTA and CDR2 is FQGTGA. The CDR3 is 14 residues long. DNA of the CDR3: TGTGCCAGCAGCCTACATAGCCGGACCGGGGAGCTGTTTTTT. It yields the protein CASSLHSRTGELFF. Full variable domain (remainder filled in from reference TRBV7-3 and TRBJ2-2): GAGVSQTPSNKVTEKGKYVELRCDPISGHTALYWYRQSLGQGPEFLIYFQGTGAADDSGLPNDRFFAVRPEGSVSTLKIQRTERGDSAVYLCASSLHSRTGELFFGEGSRLTVL.

V is TRBV7-2 and J is TRBJ2-1, with TRBD2 as a possible D gene (6 bases). This CDR3 is built from 13 residues. CDR1 is SGHTA and CDR2 is FQGNSA in the germline V gene. V lost 5 bases and J lost 8, with 13 bases in between. The CDR3 is CASSPRREDEQFF. The CDR3, as DNA: TGTGCCAGCAGCCCGCGGAGGGAGGATGAGCAGTTCTTC. Filled out from reference TRBV7-2 and TRBJ2-1, the complete variable domain reads GAGVSQSPSNKVTEKGKDVELRCDPISGHTALYWYRQSLGQGLEFLIYFQGNSAPDKSGLPSDRFSAERTGGSVSTLTIQRTQQEDSAVYLCASSPRREDEQFFGPGTRLTVL.

V usage is TRBV19 and J usage is TRBJ1-6; the D is unclear. The CDR3 has 13 residues. The V gene lost 10 bases and the J gene lost 11 bases, with 18 bases spanning the gap. Germline CDR1 reads LNHDA; CDR2 reads SQIVND (reference sequence). DNA of the CDR3: TGTGCCAATCCTCCACGGAGAGGGCCACCCCTCCACTTT. It specifies CANPPRRGPPLHF.

CDR3 DNA sequence: TGTGCCAGTAGTATAGACGCGGACAGGGTCGCTCAGCCCCAGCATTTT. It yields the protein CASSIDADRVAQPQHF. V and J are TRBV19 and TRBJ1-5; 8 nucleotides line up with TRBD1. Germline CDR1 reads LNHDA; CDR2 reads SQIVND (reference sequence). J was trimmed by 6 bases and V by 0 bases; bases with no gene match: 7. This CDR3 is 16 amino acids long.

The V gene is TRBV5-6, the J gene TRBJ1-6, with D perhaps TRBD1 (5 bases). The V end lost 3 bases, the J end lost 0 bases, and 13 bases lay between the germline ends. The CDR3 is 17 amino acids. Germline V gives CDR1 SGHDT, CDR2 YYEEEE. The CDR3 is CASSSRQTSSYNSPLHF. CDR3 sequence (DNA): TGTGCCAGCAGCTCCCGACAGACGAGCTCCTATAATTCACCCCTCCACTTT.

This clone was found once. The chain uses TRBV14 and TRBJ2-4; D is undetermined. V lost 0 bases, J lost 5 bases, and 8 bases lay in between. Germline V gene sequence: CDR1 SGHDN, CDR2 FVKESK. The CDR3 is 14 amino acids. CDR3 DNA sequence: TGTGCCAGCAGCCAAGATCTCACACAAAACATTCAGTACTTC. This encodes CASSQDLTQNIQYF.

This chain uses TRBV2 with TRBJ2-7; tentative D call: TRBD2 (6 bases). V lost 0 bases and J lost 6, with 9 bases in between. The germline CDR1 and CDR2 sequences are SNHLY and FYNNEI. The CDR3 consists of 13 residues. The DNA for the CDR3 is TGTGCCAGCAGTGAAGCGGGGCGGGGCGAGCAGTACTTC. It specifies CASSEAGRGEQYF. Supplemented by reference TRBV2 and TRBJ2-7, the full variable domain reads EPEVTQTPSHQVTQMGQEVILRCVPISNHLYFYWYRQILGQKVEFLVSFYNNEISEKSEIFDDQFSVERPDGSNFTLKIRSTKLEDSAMYFCASSEAGRGEQYFGPGTRLTVT.

J is TRBJ2-3 and V is TRBV27; D is ambiguous. The CDR3 totals 13 residues. Germline CDR1 MNHEY, CDR2 SMNVEV (reference sequence). V lost 2 bases and J 6 bases, leaving 9 bases between the germline ends. This CDR3 is CASSLRRSDTQYF. The CDR3 bases are TGTGCCAGCAGTTTACGTCGGTCGGATACGCAGTATTTT.

The chain joins TRBV6-6 to TRBJ2-3, with 10 bases matching TRBD1. The germline gives CDR1 MNHNY, CDR2 SVGAGI (reference sequence). The CDR3 spans 15 residues. Germline trimming cut 2 bases from V and 4 bases from J; bases unmatched to any gene: 3. The CDR3 coding sequence is TGTGCCAGCAGTTACGGGACAGGGGACGCAGATACGCAGTATTTT. This encodes CASSYGTGDADTQYF.

The chain couples TRBV18 to TRBJ1-6; weak D call: TRBD1 (6 bases). CDR3 length: 14 amino acids. The ends were cut back, 3 bases at V and 10 bases at J, with 13 bases in the middle. Germline values: CDR1 KGHSH, CDR2 LQKENI. In nucleotides, the CDR3 is TGTGCCAGCTCACCCGTTGACAGGTACTCACCCCTCCACTTT. It specifies CASSPVDRYSPLHF.

This clone appeared once. This sequence joins TRBV6-5 and TRBJ1-2; D possibly corresponds to TRBD1 (6 bases). The CDR3 extends over 16 amino acids. V shed 2 bases and J shed 8 bases, with 21 bases lying between them. Germline V CDR1 and CDR2: MNHEY, SVGAGI. CDR3 amino acids: CASSYGWAGAGEGYTF. For the CDR3, the DNA is TGTGCCAGCAGTTACGGTTGGGCAGGGGCCGGGGAAGGCTACACCTTC.

This rearrangement joins TRBV23-1 to TRBJ1-5, with 8 nucleotides matching TRBD1. TRBV23-1 is classed as an ORF, of uncertain function. CDR3 length equals 18 residues. V was clipped by 0 bases and J by 4 bases; unmatched bases: 11. Here the CDR3 reads CASSQSKPGGAGNQPQHF. The CDR3 region has the DNA TGCGCCAGCAGTCAATCCAAACCAGGGGGCGCGGGAAATCAGCCCCAGCATTTT.

V usage is TRBV30 and J usage is TRBJ2-7; D is undetermined. Trimming left V 1 base short and J 6 bases short, with 7 bases between. The CDR3 sequence is 11 residues long. Germline V gene sequence: CDR1 GTSNPN, CDR2 SVGIG (reference sequence). The CDR3 region has the DNA TGTGCCTGGAGTGGTCGGAGCGAGCAGTACTTC. Amino acid sequence: CAWSGRSEQYF.

The chain carries TRBV25-1 and TRBJ1-6, with TRBD1 matching 10 bases. The CDR3 is 15 residues long. Trimming cost V 4 bases and J 7 bases; bases outside gene matches: 4. CDR1 MGHDK and CDR2 SYGVNS come from the germline V gene. CDR3 coding DNA: TGTGCCAGCAGTGGGGGACAGGGGAGCAATTCACCCCTCCACTTT. As protein: CASSGGQGSNSPLHF.

The gene calls are TRBV29-1 and TRBJ1-1; D remains ambiguous. Germline-derived CDR1 and CDR2 are SQVTM and ANQGSEA. V was trimmed by 4 bases and J by 2 bases, leaving 8 bases between them. CDR3 length: 12 residues. In DNA form, the CDR3 reads TGCAGCGTTGGTGATCTAAACACTGAAGCTTTCTTT. Its protein is CSVGDLNTEAFF. The full variable domain, in which reference TRBV29-1 and TRBJ1-1 provide the parts outside the CDR3, is SAVISQKPSRDICQRGTSLTIQCQVDSQVTMMFWYRQQPGQSLTLIATANQGSEATYESGFVIDKFPISRPNLTFSTLTVSNMSPEDSSIYLCSVGDLNTEAFFGQGTRLTVV.

The J gene is TRBJ2-7, the V gene TRBV2; D possibly corresponds to TRBD1 (6 bases). V was pared by 9 bases and J by 3 bases, with 12 bases between. The CDR3 spans 12 residues. CDR1 and CDR2 (germline): SNHLY, FYNNEI. The CDR3 reads CASEGTNYEQYF. CDR3 in DNA: TGTGCCAGTGAAGGGACAAACTACGAGCAGTACTTC.

The CDR3, as DNA: TGTGCCAGCTCACCACCGGGAGAGAGCTCCTACAATGAGCAGTTCTTC. Its translation is CASSPPGESSYNEQFF. The genes are TRBV18 and TRBJ2-1; D is perhaps TRBD2 (5 bases). The germline V and J ends were trimmed by 0 bases and 0 bases, with 9 bases remaining between them. CDR3 length: 16 amino acids. Germline V gene data show CDR1 as KGHSH and CDR2 as LQKENI.

The V gene is TRBV10-1, the J gene TRBJ2-1, with D tentatively TRBD2 (5 bases). CDR1 and CDR2 (germline): WNHNN, SYGVQD (reference sequence). The V end lost 8 bases, the J end lost 0 bases, and 8 bases lay between the germline ends. This CDR3 has 13 amino acids. The CDR3 loop reads CASRRSSYNEQFF. The DNA of the CDR3 is TGCGCCAGCCGGAGGAGCTCCTACAATGAGCAGTTCTTC.

This clone occurred a few times. The chain has TRBV6-6 and TRBJ1-4, with D possibly being TRBD1 (6 bases). Trimming shortened V by 6 bases and J by 4 bases, and 15 bases separated the two germline ends. There are 15 residues in the CDR3. From germline, CDR1 is MNHNY and CDR2 SVGAGI (reference sequence). Written as DNA, the CDR3 is TGTGCCAGCAGGCCCCTAGGACAGTATAATGAAAAACTGTTTTTT. It translates to CASRPLGQYNEKLFF.

This clone came up a few times. Written as DNA, the CDR3 is TGTGCCAGCAGCTTGAGAGAAGACACTGAAGCTTTCTTT. This sequence encodes CASSLREDTEAFF. This sequence joins TRBV11-2 and TRBJ1-1; D ambiguous. CDR1 and CDR2 from the germline V gene are SGHAT and FQNNGV. The V gene lost 3 bases and the J gene lost 3 bases, with 8 bases spanning the gap. The CDR3 is 13 amino acids.